This T cell receptor (beta chain) was captured in a study of cytomegalovirus exposure and HLA in healthy donors. Study background: The 120 or so validation repertoires used the same platform as the 666 first-cohort repertoires, a later analysis reported. Points from the study as a whole: Most TCRs appeared rarely, but some public TCRs recurred in many donors. TCR clusters originating in the first cohort tended to co-occur in the roughly 120 validation repertoires, according to a later analysis.

For this clone: The antigen remains unidentified.

From the 120-subject validation cohort, which was separate from the roughly 620-subject first cohort, the donors were drawn. The table came from immunoSEQ multiplex PCR; TCRdb's copy has only in-frame clones and leaves some out. The profile shows nearly 80,000 clones, 90% to 95% of them singletons. Sequencing was done on a sample of PBMCs. This receptor was taken from a young woman in good health and CMV-seronegative.

As DNA, the CDR3 is TGTGCCAGCGCGGGACAGGTGGATTCACCCCTCCACTTT. Translation gives CASAGQVDSPLHF. The chain joins TRBV27 to TRBJ1-6; 8 bases align to TRBD1. The CDR3 has 13 amino acids. The germline V gene encodes CDR1 MNHEY and CDR2 SMNVEV (reference sequence). V gave up 8 bases and J gave up 8 bases; unmatched junction bases: 5.